The 4 T cell receptor beta chains in this list originate from one sample, sequenced in a study of blood T cell repertoires in COVID-19. Only in-frame clones appear in the TCRdb table, and some are missing; sequencing was by immunoSEQ multiplex PCR. This table holds approximately 76,000 clones, roughly 85% found once. The sample comprised peripheral blood. The receptors were gathered from an elderly woman with active or convalescent COVID-19.

The chain combines TRBV6-2 or TRBV6-3 with TRBJ2-2; 11 positions agree with TRBD2. J lost 0 bases, V lost 0 bases, and 6 bases had no gene match. The germline CDR1 and CDR2 sequences are MNHEY and SVGEGT. CDR3 size: 19 residues. CDR3 DNA sequence: TGTGCCAGCAGTTACTCGACTACTAGCGGGGGCCCGAACACCGGGGAGCTGTTTTTT. This codes for CASSYSTTSGGPNTGELFF.

The chain has TRBV5-1 and TRBJ2-7, with 7 bases identical to TRBD2. From germline, CDR1 is SGHRS and CDR2 YFSETQ. The ends lost 0 bases at V and 0 bases at J; junction bases unmatched: 9. This CDR3 contains 17 residues. The CDR3 DNA reads TGCGCCAGCAGCTTGGCCGTCGGCGGGGGACCCTCCTACGAGCAGTACTTC. Its translation: CASSLAVGGGPSYEQYF.

V gene TRBV6-2 or TRBV6-3 combines with J gene TRBJ2-5, with 11 bases that match TRBD2. The germline V gene encodes CDR1 MNHEY and CDR2 SVGEGT. The CDR3 loop spans 17 amino acids. J was trimmed by 4 bases and V by 1 base; bases with no gene match: 8. CDR3 sequence reads: CASSYLSGSGGAETQYF. CDR3 coding DNA: TGTGCCAGCAGTTACTTATCTGGTAGCGGGGGGGCAGAGACCCAGTACTTC.

The V and J genes are TRBV7-9 and TRBJ1-2; D gene ambiguous. Trimming took off 1 base at V and 0 bases at J, with 6 bases between the two ends. CDR3 length: 14 amino acids. The V gene's germline CDR1 is SEHNR and CDR2 FQNEAQ (reference sequence). The CDR3 DNA is TGTGCCAGCAGCTTAGTACAGCCTAACTATGGCTACACCTTC. This gives the protein CASSLVQPNYGYTF.